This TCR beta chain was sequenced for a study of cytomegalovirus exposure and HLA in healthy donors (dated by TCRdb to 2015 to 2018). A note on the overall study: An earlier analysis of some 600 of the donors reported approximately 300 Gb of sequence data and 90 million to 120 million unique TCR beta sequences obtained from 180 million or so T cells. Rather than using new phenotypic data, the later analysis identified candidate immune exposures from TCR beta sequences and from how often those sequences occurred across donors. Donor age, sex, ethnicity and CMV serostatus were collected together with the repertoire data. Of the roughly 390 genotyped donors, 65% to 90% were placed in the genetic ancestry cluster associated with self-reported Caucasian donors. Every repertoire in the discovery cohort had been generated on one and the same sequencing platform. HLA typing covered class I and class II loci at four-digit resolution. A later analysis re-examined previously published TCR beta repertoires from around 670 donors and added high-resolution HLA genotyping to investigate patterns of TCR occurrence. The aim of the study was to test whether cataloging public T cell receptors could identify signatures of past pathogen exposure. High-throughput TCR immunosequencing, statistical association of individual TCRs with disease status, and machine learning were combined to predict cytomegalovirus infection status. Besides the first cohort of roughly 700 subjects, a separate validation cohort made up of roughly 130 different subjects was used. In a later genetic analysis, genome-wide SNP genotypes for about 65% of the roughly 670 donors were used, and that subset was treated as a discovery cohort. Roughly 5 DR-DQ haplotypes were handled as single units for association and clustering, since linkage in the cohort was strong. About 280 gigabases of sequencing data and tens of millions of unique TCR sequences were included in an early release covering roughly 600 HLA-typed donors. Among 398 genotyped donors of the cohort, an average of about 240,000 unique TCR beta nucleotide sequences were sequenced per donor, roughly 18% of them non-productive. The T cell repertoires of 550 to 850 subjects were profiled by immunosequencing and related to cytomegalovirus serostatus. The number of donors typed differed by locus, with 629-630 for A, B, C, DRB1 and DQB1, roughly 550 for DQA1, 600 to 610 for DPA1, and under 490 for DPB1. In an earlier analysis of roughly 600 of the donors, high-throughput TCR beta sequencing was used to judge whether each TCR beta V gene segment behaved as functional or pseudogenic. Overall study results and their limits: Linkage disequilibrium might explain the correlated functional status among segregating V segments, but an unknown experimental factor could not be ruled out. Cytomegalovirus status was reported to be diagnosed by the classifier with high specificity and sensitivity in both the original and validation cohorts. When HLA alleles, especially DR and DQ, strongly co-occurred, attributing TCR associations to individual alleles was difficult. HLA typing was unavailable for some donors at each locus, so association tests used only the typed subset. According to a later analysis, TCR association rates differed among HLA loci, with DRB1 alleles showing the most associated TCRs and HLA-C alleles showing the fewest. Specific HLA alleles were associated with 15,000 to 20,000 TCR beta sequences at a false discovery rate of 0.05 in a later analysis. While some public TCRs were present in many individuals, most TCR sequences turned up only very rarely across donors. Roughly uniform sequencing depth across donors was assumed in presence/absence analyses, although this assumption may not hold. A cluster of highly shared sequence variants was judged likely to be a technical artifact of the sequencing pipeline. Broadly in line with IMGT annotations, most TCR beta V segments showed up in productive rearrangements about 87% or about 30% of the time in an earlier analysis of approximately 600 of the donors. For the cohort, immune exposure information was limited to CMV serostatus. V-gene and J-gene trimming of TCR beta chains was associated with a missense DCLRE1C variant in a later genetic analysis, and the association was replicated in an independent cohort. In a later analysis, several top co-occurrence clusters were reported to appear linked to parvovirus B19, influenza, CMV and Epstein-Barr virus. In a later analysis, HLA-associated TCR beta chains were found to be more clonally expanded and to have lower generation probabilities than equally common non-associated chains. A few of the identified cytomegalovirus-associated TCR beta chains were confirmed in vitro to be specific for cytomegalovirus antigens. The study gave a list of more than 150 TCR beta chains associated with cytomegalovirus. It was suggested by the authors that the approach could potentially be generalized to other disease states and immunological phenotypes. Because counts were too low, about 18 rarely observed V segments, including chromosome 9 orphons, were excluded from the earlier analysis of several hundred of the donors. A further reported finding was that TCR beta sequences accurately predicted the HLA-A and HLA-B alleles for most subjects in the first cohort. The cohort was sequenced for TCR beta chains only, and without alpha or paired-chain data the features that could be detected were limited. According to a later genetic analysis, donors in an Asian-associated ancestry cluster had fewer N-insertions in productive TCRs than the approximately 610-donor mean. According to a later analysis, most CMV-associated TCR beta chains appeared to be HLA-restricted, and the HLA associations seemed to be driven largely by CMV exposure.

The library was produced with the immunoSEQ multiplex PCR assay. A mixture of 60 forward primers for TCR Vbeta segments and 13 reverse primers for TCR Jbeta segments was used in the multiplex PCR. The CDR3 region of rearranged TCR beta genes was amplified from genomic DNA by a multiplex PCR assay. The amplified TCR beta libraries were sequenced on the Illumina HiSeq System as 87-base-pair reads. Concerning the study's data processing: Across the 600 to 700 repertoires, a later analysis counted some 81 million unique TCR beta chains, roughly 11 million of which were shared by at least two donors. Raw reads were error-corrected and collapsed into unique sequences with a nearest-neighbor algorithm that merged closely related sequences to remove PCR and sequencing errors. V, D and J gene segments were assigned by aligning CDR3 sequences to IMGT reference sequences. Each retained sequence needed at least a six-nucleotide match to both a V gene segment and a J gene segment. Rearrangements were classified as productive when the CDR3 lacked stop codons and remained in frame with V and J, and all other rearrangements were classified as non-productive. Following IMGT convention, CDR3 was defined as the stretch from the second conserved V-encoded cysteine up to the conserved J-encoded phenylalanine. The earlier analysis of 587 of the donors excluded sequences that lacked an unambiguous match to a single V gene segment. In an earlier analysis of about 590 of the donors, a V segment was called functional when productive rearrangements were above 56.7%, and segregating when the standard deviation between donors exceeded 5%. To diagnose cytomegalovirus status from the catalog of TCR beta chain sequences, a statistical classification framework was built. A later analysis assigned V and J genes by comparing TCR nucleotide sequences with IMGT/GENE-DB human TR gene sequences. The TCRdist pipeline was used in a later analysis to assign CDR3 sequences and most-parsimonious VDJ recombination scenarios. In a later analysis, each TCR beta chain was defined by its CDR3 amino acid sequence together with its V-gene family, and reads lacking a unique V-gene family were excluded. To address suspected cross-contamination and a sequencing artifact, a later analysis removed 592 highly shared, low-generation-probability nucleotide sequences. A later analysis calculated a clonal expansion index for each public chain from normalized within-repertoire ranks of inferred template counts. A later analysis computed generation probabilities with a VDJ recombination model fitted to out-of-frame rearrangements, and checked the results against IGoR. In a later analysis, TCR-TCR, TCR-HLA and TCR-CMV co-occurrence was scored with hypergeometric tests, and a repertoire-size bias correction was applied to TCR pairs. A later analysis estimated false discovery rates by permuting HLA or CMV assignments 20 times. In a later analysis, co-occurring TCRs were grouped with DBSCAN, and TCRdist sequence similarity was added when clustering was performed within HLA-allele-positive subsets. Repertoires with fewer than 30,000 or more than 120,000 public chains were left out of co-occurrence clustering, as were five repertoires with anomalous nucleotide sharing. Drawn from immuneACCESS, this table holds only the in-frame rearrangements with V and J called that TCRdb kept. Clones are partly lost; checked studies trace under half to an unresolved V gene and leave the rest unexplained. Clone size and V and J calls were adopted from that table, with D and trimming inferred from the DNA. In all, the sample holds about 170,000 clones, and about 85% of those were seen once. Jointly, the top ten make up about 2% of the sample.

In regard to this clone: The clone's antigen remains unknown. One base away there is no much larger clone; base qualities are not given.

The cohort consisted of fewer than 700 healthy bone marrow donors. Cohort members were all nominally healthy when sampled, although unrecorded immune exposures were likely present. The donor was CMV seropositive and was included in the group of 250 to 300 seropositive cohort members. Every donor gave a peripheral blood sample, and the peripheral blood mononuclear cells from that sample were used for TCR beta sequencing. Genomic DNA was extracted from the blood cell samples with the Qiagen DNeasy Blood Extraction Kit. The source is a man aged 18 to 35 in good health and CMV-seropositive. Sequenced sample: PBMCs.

The nucleotide sequence reads as follows: TGTGCCAGCTCAAAAGGGGGTATCAATCAGCCCCAGCATTTT. Its product reads: CASSKGGINQPQHF. The chain was built from TRBV18 and TRBJ1-5; the D gene is possibly TRBD1, with 6 bases matching. A distance of 11 bases separates the germline ends of V and J, which lose 5 bases and 3 bases respectively. The germline V gene supplies CDR1 KGHSH and CDR2 LQKENI. Taken from cysteine to phenylalanine, the CDR3 has 14 residues. The kept DNA is CDR3 alone, 42 bases in frame from the first base. Here the CDR3 is joined to the reference TRBV18 and TRBJ1-5 genes, and the full variable domain is: NAGVMQNPRHLVRRRGQEARLRCSPMKGHSHVYWYRQLPEEGLKFMVYLQKENIIDESGMPKERFSAEFPKEGPSILRIQQVVRGDSAAYFCASSKGGINQPQHFGDGTRLSIL.